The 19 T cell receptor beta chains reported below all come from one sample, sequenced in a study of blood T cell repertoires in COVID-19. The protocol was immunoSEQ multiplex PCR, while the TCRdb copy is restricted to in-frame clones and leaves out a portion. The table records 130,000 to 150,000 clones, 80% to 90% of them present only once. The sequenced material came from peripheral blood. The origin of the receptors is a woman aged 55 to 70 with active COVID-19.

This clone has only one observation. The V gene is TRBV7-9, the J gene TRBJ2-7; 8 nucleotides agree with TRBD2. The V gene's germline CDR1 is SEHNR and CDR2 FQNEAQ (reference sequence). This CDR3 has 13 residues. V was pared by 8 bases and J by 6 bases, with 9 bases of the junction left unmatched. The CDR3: CASVAIAGFEQYF. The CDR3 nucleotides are TGTGCCAGCGTCGCGATAGCGGGATTCGAGCAGTACTTC.

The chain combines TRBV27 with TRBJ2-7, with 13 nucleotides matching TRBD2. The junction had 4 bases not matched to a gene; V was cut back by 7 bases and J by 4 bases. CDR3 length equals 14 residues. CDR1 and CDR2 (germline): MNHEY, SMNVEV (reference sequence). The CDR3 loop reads CASKWTSGSYEQYF. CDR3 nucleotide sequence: TGTGCCAGCAAATGGACTAGCGGGAGTTACGAGCAGTACTTC.

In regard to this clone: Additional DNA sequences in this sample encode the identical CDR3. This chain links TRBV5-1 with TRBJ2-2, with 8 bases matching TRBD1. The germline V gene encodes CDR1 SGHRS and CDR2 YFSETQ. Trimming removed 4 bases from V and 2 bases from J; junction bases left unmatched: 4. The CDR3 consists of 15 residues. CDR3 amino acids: CASSLDRGNTGELFF. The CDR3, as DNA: TGCGCCAGCAGCCTCGACAGGGGTAACACCGGGGAGCTGTTTTTT.

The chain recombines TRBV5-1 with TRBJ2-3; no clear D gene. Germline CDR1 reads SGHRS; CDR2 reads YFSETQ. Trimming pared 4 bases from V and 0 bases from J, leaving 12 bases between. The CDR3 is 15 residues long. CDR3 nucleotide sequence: TGCGCCAGCAGCGAGTATGTCGGTAGCACAGATACGCAGTATTTT. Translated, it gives CASSEYVGSTDTQYF.

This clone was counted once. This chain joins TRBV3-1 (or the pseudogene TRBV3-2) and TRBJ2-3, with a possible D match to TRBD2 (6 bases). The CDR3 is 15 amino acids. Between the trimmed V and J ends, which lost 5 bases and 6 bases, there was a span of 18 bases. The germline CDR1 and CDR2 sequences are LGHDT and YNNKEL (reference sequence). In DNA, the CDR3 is TGTGCCAGCAGCGCCGCGGGACCCAGCATGGATACGCAGTATTTT. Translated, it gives CASSAAGPSMDTQYF.

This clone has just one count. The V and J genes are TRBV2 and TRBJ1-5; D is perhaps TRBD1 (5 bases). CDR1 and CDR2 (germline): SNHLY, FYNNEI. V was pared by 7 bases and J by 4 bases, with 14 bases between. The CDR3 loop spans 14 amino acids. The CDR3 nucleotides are TGTGCCAGCACTATTGGGGGGTCTAATCAGCCCCAGCATTTT. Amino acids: CASTIGGSNQPQHF.

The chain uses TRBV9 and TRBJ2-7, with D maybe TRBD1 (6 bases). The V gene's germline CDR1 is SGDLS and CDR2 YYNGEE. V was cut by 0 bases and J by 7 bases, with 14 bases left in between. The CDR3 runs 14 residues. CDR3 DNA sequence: TGTGCCAGCAGCGTAGATTCGTGGGGGCGGGAGCAGTACTTC. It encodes CASSVDSWGREQYF.

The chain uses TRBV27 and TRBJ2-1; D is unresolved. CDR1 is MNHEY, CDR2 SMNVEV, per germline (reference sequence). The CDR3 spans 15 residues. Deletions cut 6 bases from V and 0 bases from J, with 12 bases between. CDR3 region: CASRLGLSSYNEQFF. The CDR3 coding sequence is TGTGCCAGCAGGTTGGGCCTTAGCTCCTACAATGAGCAGTTCTTC.

CDR3 DNA sequence: TGTGCCAGCAGCCAAGGCATCTTGGGAGGCGGGCGCAATGAGCAGTTCTTC. As protein: CASSQGILGGGRNEQFF. J is TRBJ2-1 and V is TRBV3-1 (or the pseudogene TRBV3-2); D may be TRBD2 (6 bases). The CDR3 sequence is 17 residues long. Germline values: CDR1 LGHDT, CDR2 YNNKEL (reference sequence). Trimming took off 1 base at V and 6 bases at J, with 19 bases between the two ends.

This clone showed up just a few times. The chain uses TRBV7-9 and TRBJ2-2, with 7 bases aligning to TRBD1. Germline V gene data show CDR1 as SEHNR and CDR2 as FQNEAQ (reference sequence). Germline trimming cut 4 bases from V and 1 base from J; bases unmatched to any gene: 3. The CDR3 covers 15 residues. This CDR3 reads CASSSGQENTGELFF. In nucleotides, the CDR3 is TGTGCCAGCAGCTCCGGACAGGAGAACACCGGGGAGCTGTTTTTT.

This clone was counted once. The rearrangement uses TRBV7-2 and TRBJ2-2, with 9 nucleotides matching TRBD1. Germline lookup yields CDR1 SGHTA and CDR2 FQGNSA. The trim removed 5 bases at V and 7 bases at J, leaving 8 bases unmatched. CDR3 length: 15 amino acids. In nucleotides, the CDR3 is TGTGCCAGCAGCCCTCCCGGGACAGGGTACGGGGAGCTGTTTTTT. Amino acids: CASSPPGTGYGELFF.

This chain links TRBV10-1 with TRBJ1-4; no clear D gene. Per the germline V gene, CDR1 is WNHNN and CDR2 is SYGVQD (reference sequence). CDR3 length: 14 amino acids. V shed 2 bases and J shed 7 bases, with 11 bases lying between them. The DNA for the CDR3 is TGCGCCAGCAGTGAGGGCCGACGGGGTGAAAAACTGTTTTTT. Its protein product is CASSEGRRGEKLFF.

CDR3 sequence (DNA): TGTGCCAGCAGTGAAGCGGGGGCGGGCTATGGCTACACCTTC. Encoded protein: CASSEAGAGYGYTF. The chain recombines TRBV6-1 with TRBJ1-2, with D perhaps matching TRBD1 (6 bases). Germline lookup yields CDR1 MNHNS and CDR2 SASEGT. The germline V and J ends were trimmed by 0 bases and 4 bases, with 9 bases remaining between them. This CDR3 spans 14 amino acids.

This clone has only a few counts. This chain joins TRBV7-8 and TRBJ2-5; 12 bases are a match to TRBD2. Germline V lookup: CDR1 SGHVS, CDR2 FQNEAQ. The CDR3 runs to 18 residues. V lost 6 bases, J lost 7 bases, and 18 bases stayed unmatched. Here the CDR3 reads CASSQPGLAGSSRGTQYF. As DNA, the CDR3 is TGTGCCAGCAGTCAACCTGGACTAGCGGGATCCTCAAGGGGGACCCAGTACTTC. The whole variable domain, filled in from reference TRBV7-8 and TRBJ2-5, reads GAGVSQSPRYKVAKRGQDVALRCDPISGHVSLFWYQQALGQGPEFLTYFQNEAQLDKSGLPSDRFFAERPEGSVSTLKIQRTQQEDSAVYLCASSQPGLAGSSRGTQYFGPGTRLLVL.

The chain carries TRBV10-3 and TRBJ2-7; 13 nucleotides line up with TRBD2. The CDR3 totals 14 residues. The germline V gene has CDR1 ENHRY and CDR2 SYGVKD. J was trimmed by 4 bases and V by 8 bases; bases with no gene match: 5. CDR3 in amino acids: CAIGGTSGTYEQYF. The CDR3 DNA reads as TGTGCCATCGGGGGGACTAGCGGGACATACGAGCAGTACTTC.

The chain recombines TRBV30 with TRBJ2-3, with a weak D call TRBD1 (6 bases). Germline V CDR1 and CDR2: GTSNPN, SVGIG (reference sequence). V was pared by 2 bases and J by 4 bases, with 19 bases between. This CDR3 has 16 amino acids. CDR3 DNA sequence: TGTGCCTGGAGTCCTTACCCCCCTCGACAGGCAGATACGCAGTATTTT. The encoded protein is CAWSPYPPRQADTQYF.

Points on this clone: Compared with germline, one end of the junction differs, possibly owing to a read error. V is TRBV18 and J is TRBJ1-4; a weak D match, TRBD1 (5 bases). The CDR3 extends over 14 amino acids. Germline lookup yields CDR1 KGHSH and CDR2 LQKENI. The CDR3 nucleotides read TGTGCCGGCTCACCAGGGACGGGGGGTGAAAAACTGTTTTTT. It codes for CAGSPGTGGEKLFF.

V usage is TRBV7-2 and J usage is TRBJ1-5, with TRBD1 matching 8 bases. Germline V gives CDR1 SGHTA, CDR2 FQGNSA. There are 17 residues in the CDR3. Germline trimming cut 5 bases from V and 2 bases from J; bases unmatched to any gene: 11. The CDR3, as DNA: TGTGCCAGCAGCCTCGCCCCGACAGGGGTGGGCAATCAGCCCCAGCATTTT. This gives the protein CASSLAPTGVGNQPQHF. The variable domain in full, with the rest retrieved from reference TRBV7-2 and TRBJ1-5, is GAGVSQSPSNKVTEKGKDVELRCDPISGHTALYWYRQSLGQGLEFLIYFQGNSAPDKSGLPSDRFSAERTGGSVSTLTIQRTQQEDSAVYLCASSLAPTGVGNQPQHFGDGTRLSIL.

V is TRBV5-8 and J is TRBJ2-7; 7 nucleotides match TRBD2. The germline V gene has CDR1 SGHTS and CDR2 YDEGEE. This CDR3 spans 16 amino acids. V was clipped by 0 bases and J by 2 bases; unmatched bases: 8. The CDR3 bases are TGTGCCAGCAGCTTGGCCGAAGGGCTAGCGGCCTACGAGCAGTACTTC. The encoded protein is CASSLAEGLAAYEQYF.